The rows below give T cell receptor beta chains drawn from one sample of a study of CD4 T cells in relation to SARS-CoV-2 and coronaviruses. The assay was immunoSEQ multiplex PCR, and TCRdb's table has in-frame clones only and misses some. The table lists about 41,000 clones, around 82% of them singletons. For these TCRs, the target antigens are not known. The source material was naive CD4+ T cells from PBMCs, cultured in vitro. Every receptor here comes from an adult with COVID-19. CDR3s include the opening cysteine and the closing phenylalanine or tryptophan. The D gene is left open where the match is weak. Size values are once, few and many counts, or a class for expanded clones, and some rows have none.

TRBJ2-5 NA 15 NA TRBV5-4 CASSLLQGLRETQYF TGTGCCAGCAGCTTGTTGCAGGGGTTGCGGGAGACCCAGTACTTC
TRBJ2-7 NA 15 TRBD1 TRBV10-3 CAISETEGGAYEQYF TGTGCCATCAGTGAGACTGAAGGGGGCGCGTACGAGCAGTACTTC
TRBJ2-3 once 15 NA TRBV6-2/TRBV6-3 CASSPAGSSTDTQYF TGTGCCAGCAGTCCAGCGGGTTCTAGCACAGATACGCAGTATTTT
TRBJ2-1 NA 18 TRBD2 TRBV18 CASSPGPGTSGPYNEQFF TGTGCCAGCTCACCCGGGCCGGGCACTAGCGGTCCCTACAATGAGCAGTTCTTC
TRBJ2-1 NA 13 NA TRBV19 CASKATWWNEQFF TGTGCCAGTAAGGCTACGTGGTGGAATGAGCAGTTCTTC
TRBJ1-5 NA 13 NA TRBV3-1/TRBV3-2 CASSQVPNQPQHF TGTGCCAGCAGCCAAGTTCCGAATCAGCCCCAGCATTTT
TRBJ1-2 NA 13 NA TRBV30 CAWSRGRVDGYTF TGTGCCTGGAGCCGGGGGCGCGTCGATGGCTACACCTTC
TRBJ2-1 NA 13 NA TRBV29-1 CSAQGGGYNEQFF TGCAGCGCTCAGGGTGGAGGCTACAATGAGCAGTTCTTC
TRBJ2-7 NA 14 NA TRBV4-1 CASSQDRGTYEQYF TGCGCCAGCAGCCAAGACCGGGGAACCTACGAGCAGTACTTC
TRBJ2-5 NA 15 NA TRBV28 CASSLEQVFQETQYF TGTGCCAGCAGTTTAGAACAGGTTTTCCAAGAGACCCAGTACTTC
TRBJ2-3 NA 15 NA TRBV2 CASSGRVVSTDTQYF TGTGCCAGCAGTGGTAGGGTTGTTAGCACAGATACGCAGTATTTT
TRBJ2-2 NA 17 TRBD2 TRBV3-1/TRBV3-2 CASSQDGLAANTGELFF TGTGCCAGCAGCCAAGATGGACTAGCGGCGAACACCGGGGAGCTGTTTTTT
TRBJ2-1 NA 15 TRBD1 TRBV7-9 CASSPWDRGWNEQFF TGTGCCAGCAGCCCCTGGGACAGGGGCTGGAATGAGCAGTTCTTC
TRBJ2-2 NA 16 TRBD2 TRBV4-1 CASSRLAGRNTGELFF TGCGCCAGCAGTAGACTAGCGGGGAGGAACACCGGGGAGCTGTTTTTT
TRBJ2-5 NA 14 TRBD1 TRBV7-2 CASTDLGGRETQYF TGTGCCAGCACCGATCTAGGGGGCCGCGAGACCCAGTACTTC
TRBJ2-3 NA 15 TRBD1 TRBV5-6 CASSLGQGTTDTQYF TGTGCCAGCAGCTTGGGACAGGGAACCACAGATACGCAGTATTTT
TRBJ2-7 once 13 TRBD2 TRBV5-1 CASSFSGKAEQYF TGCGCCAGCAGCTTTAGCGGGAAGGCCGAGCAGTACTTC
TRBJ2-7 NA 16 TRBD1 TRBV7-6 CASSSSTAQGAYEQYF TGTGCCAGCAGCTCGTCAACGGCTCAGGGGGCCTACGAGCAGTACTTC
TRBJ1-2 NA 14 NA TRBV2 CASSVMVNDYGYTF TGTGCCAGCAGTGTTATGGTGAATGACTATGGCTACACCTTC
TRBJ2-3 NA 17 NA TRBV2 CASSARDSSFGTDTQYF TGTGCCAGCAGTGCAAGGGACTCCTCTTTTGGGACAGATACGCAGTATTTT
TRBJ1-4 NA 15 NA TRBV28 CASSATDTPDEKLFF TGTGCCAGCAGTGCAACGGACACCCCGGATGAAAAACTGTTTTTT
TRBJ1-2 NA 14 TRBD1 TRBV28 CAILRTGVFGGYTF TGTGCCATCCTACGGACAGGGGTTTTTGGAGGCTACACCTTC
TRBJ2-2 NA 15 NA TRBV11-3 CASSRSSVLAGELFF TGTGCCAGCAGCCGCTCTAGCGTATTAGCCGGGGAGCTGTTTTTT
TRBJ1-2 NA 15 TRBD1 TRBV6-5 CASSPTGGANYGYTF TGTGCCAGCAGTCCGACAGGGGGCGCTAACTATGGCTACACCTTC
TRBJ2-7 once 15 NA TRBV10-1 CASSDVPTGAYEQYF TGCGCCAGCAGTGATGTCCCGACAGGCGCCTACGAGCAGTACTTC
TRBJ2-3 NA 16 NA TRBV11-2 CASSATPYFSTDTQYF TGTGCCAGCAGCGCCACCCCCTACTTTAGCACAGATACGCAGTATTTT
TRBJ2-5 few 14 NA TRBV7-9 CASSLQQGEETQYF TGTGCCAGCAGCCTCCAACAGGGAGAAGAGACCCAGTACTTC
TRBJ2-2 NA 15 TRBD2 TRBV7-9 CASSLLASGPGELFF TGTGCCAGCAGCTTACTAGCTAGCGGGCCCGGGGAGCTGTTTTTT
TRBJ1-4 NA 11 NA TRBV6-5 CASSRGGKLFF TGTGCCAGCAGTCGGGGGGGGAAACTGTTTTTT
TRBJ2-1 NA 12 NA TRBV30 CAWSNWDNEQFF TGTGCCTGGAGTAATTGGGACAATGAGCAGTTCTTC
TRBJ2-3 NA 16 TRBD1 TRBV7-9 CASSLLDRGSTDTQYF TGTGCCAGCAGCTTATTGGACAGGGGGAGCACAGATACGCAGTATTTT
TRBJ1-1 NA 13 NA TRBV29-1 CSVVDSRNTEAFF TGCAGCGTTGTAGACAGTAGGAACACTGAAGCTTTCTTT
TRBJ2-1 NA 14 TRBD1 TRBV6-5 CASSPGQPNNEQFF TGTGCCAGCAGTCCGGGACAGCCAAACAATGAGCAGTTCTTC
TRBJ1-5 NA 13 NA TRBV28 CASAITRSQPQHF TGTGCCAGCGCGATAACCCGGTCCCAGCCCCAGCATTTT
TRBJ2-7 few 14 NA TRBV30 CAWRSPGPDYEQYF TGTGCCTGGAGGTCGCCGGGACCAGACTACGAGCAGTACTTC
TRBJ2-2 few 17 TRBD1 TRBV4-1 CASSPENWDSNTGELFF TGCGCCAGCAGCCCAGAAAATTGGGACAGCAACACCGGGGAGCTGTTTTTT
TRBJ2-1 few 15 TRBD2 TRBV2 CASSEGGTSYNEQFF TGTGCCAGCAGTGAAGGGGGGACTAGTTACAATGAGCAGTTCTTC
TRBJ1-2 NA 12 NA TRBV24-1 CATSGVNYGYTF TGTGCCACCAGTGGAGTTAACTATGGCTACACCTTC
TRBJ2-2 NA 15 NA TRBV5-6 CASSLKTRNTGELFF TGTGCCAGCAGCCTGAAAACAAGGAACACCGGGGAGCTGTTTTTT
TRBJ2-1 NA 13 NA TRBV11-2 CASSLTRDNEQFF TGTGCCAGCAGCTTAACCAGGGACAATGAGCAGTTCTTC
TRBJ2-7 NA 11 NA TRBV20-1 CSARRLYEQYF TGCAGTGCTAGGAGACTCTACGAGCAGTACTTC
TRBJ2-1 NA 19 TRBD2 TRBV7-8 CASSRGGTSFRWSYNEQFF TGTGCCAGCAGTCGGGGTGGGACTAGCTTCCGGTGGTCCTACAATGAGCAGTTCTTC
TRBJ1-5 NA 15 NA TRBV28 CASQDAYLSNQPQHF TGTGCCAGCCAGGACGCGTACCTTAGCAATCAGCCCCAGCATTTT
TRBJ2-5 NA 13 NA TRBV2 CASSERQVETQYF TGTGCCAGCAGTGAGCGCCAGGTGGAGACCCAGTACTTC
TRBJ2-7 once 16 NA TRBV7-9 CASSIATTRQAYEQYF TGTGCCAGCAGCATCGCCACCACAAGACAGGCCTACGAGCAGTACTTC
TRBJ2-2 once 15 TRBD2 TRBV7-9 CASTLGGVWTGELFF TGTGCCAGCACCTTGGGGGGGGTGTGGACCGGGGAGCTGTTTTTT
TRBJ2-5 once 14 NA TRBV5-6 CASSSVGGGETQYF TGTGCCAGCAGCTCTGTGGGAGGGGGGGAGACCCAGTACTTC
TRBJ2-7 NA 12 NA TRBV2 CASSPTGYEQYF TGTGCCAGCAGCCCCACGGGCTACGAGCAGTACTTC
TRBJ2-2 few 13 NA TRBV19 CASSIEGSGELFF TGTGCCAGTAGTATAGAAGGGTCCGGGGAGCTGTTTTTT
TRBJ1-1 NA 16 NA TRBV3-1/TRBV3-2 CASSQSWSPRGGEAFF TGTGCCAGCAGCCAATCTTGGAGCCCCAGGGGAGGGGAAGCTTTCTTT
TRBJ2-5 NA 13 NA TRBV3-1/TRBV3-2 CASSQNSQETQYF TGTGCCAGCAGCCAAAACTCCCAAGAGACCCAGTACTTC
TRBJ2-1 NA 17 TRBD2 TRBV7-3 CASSLRLTGGDYNEQFF TGTGCCAGCAGCTTAAGGTTAACGGGAGGTGACTACAATGAGCAGTTCTTC
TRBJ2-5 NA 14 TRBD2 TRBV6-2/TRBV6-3 CASSWGTSLETQYF TGTGCCAGCAGTTGGGGGACTAGCTTGGAGACCCAGTACTTC
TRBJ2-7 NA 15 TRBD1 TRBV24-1 CATSDRTGGWHEQYF TGTGCCACCAGTGACAGGACAGGGGGTTGGCACGAGCAGTACTTC
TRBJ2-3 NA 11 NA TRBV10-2 CASRHTDTQYF TGCGCCAGCAGACACACAGATACGCAGTATTTT
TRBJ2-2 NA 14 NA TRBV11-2 CASSLIIGTRELFF TGTGCCAGCAGCTTGATCATCGGTACCAGGGAGCTGTTTTTT
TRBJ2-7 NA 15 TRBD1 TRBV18 CASSPPSDRGNEQYF TGTGCCAGCTCACCACCTAGTGACAGGGGTAACGAGCAGTACTTC
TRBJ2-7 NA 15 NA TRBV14 CASSQGLATSYEQYF TGTGCCAGCAGCCAAGGCCTAGCGACGTCCTACGAGCAGTACTTC
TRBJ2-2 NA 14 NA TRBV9 CASNTPGLNWELFF TGTGCCAGCAATACTCCGGGCCTTAATTGGGAGCTGTTTTTT
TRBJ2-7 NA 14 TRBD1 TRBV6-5 CASSSPGQAYEQYF TGTGCCAGCAGCAGCCCTGGACAGGCCTACGAGCAGTACTTC